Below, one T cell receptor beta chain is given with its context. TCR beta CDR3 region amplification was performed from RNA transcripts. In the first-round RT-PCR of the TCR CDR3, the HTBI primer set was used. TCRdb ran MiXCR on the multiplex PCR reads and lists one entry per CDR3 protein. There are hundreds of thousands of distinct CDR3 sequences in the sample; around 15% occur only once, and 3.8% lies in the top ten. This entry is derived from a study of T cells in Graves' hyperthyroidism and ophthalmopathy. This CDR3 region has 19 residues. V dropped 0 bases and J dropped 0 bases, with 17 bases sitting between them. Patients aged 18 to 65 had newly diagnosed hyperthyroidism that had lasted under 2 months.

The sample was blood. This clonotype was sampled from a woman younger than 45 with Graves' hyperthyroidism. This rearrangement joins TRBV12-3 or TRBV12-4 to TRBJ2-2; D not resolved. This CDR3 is CASSLAGLGPSANTGELFF. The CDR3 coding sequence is TGTGCCAGCAGTTTAGCGGGCCTAGGGCCATCCGCGAACACCGGGGAGCTGTTTTTT.